Shown below are 18 T cell receptor beta chains from a single sample sequenced in a study of blood T cells in healthy people across ages (dated by TCRdb to between 2014 and 2016). The library relied on 5' RACE. Sequencing was performed on an Illumina HiSeq 2500. A second 7 to 11 cycle PCR used a sample-barcoded 5' primer and a J-beta primer mix. TCRdb itself trimmed the public reads at Q25 with fastp, ran MiXCR and retained productive beta chains. A single entry per CDR3 protein holds the most common genes and DNA from its merged rows. The sample contains 650,000 to 700,000 distinct CDR3 sequences, over 40% of them found a single time. The ten largest account for approximately 15% of the sample. The sample was blood. The source of these receptors is a woman over 75 in good health.

The chain uses TRBV7-3 and TRBJ2-3, with D perhaps TRBD2 (6 bases). V was shortened by 1 base and J by 1 base, with 9 bases between the two germline ends. The germline CDR1 and CDR2 sequences are SGHTA and FQGTGA. The CDR3 contains 15 residues. CDR3 coding DNA: TGTGCCAGCAGCTTAATGGGCGGGGGCACAGATACGCAGTATTTT. Translation gives CASSLMGGGTDTQYF.

With respect to this clonotype: A much larger clone lies a single base off, so this may be a read error. The chain links TRBV19 to TRBJ2-7; 8 nucleotides agree with TRBD1. The CDR3 sequence is 13 residues long. Germline V gene lookup returns CDR1 LNHDA and CDR2 SQIVND (reference sequence). The trim removed 5 bases at V and 6 bases at J, leaving 6 bases unmatched. The CDR3, as DNA: TGTGCCAGTAGTGCCAACGGACAGGGCGAGCAGTACTTC. Its protein is CASSANGQGEQYF.

This clonotype was recorded at least ten times. The rearrangement links TRBV20-1 to TRBJ2-1; the match to TRBD2 covers 8 bases. Germline V CDR1 and CDR2: DFQATT, SNEGSKA (reference sequence). V trimming: 6 bases; J trimming: 8 bases; junction bases outside the gene matches: 18. The CDR3 is 16 residues long. CDR3 bases: TGCAGTGCCAAAGTGTACGGGGGGGCGATGTGGGATGAGCAGTTCTTC. Amino acids: CSAKVYGGAMWDEQFF.

This clonotype was recorded at least ten times. This chain uses TRBV18 with TRBJ2-5; weak D call: TRBD2 (6 bases). Germline values: CDR1 KGHSH, CDR2 LQKENI. The CDR3 is 14 amino acids. The V end was cut by 3 bases, the J end by 0 bases, with 8 bases between. CDR3 sequence: CASSPGGNQETQYF. In DNA form, the CDR3 reads TGTGCCAGCTCACCCGGGGGTAACCAAGAGACCCAGTACTTC.

V and J are TRBV27 and TRBJ2-2; TRBD1 matches at 10 bases. This CDR3 is 15 amino acids long. V lost 10 bases to trimming and J lost 5 bases; unmatched junction nucleotides: 10. Germline values: CDR1 MNHEY, CDR2 SMNVEV (reference sequence). The CDR3 bases are TGTGCCAACAGCTTAGGACAGGGGGTTACCGGGGAGCTGTTTTTT. Translation gives CANSLGQGVTGELFF.

CDR3: CASSVEDKPRDIQYF. The CDR3 bases are TGTGCCAGCAGCGTAGAGGATAAGCCTCGGGACATTCAGTACTTC. The chain uses TRBV9 and TRBJ2-7, with D unclear. The J call may be wrong; the DNA end is better matched by TRBJ2-4. The CDR3 is made up of 15 amino acids. Germline V gene sequence: CDR1 SGDLS, CDR2 YYNGEE.

This sequence joins TRBV20-1 and TRBJ2-1, with D tentatively TRBD2 (6 bases). V was pared by 4 bases and J by 6 bases, with 13 bases between. The CDR3 contains 13 residues. CDR1 and CDR2 from the germline V gene are DFQATT and SNEGSKA (reference sequence). CDR3 in DNA: TGCAGTGCTAAGACTAGGCCGCCCAATGAGCAGTTCTTC. This encodes CSAKTRPPNEQFF.

This clonotype occurred many times. The V gene is TRBV29-1, the J gene TRBJ2-7; D could derive from TRBD1 or TRBD2 (5 bases each). The CDR3 loop spans 13 amino acids. Germline V CDR1 and CDR2: SQVTM, ANQGSEA. V lost 2 bases and J 4 bases, leaving 12 bases between the germline ends. The CDR3 DNA reads as TGCAGCGTTGAAATTTCCGGGACGTACGAGCAGTACTTC. Its translation is CSVEISGTYEQYF.

The chain combines TRBV20-1 with TRBJ2-7; 7 bases fit TRBD2. The end of the DNA aligns better with TRBJ2-5, so the J call may be wrong. Germline CDR1 is DFQATT and CDR2 is SNEGSKA (reference sequence). CDR3 length: 14 amino acids. The DNA for the CDR3 is TGCAGTGCTAGACTAGCGGCCTCTTGGGAGACCCAGTACTTC. This sequence encodes CSARLAASWETQYF.

The rearrangement joins TRBV20-1 to TRBJ1-1; D uncertain. CDR3 length: 11 residues. From germline, CDR1 is DFQATT and CDR2 SNEGSKA (reference sequence). V was pared by 5 bases and J by 2 bases, with 6 bases between. CDR3 in DNA: TGCAGTGCTCATCATAACACTGAAGCTTTCTTT. It codes for CSAHHNTEAFF.

This clonotype was seen more than once but under ten times. This may be a read error: a much more frequent sequence differs by one nucleotide. The rearrangement joins TRBV12-3 or TRBV12-4 to TRBJ2-7; perhaps TRBD2 as D (6 bases). V was clipped by 10 bases and J by 0 bases, with 19 bases between them. This CDR3 spans 15 amino acids. The CDR3 here is CANTRKEGGSYEQYF. The CDR3 DNA sequence: TGTGCCAACACCAGGAAGGAGGGTGGCTCCTACGAGCAGTACTTC.

The rearrangement links TRBV29-1 to TRBJ2-5; D perhaps matches TRBD1 (6 bases). The CDR3 extends over 13 amino acids. Germline V gene data show CDR1 as SQVTM and CDR2 as ANQGSEA. The V and J ends lost 4 bases and 1 base respectively, with 10 bases between them. CDR3: CSVGTGPQETQYF. The CDR3, as DNA: TGCAGCGTTGGAACAGGGCCCCAAGAGACCCAGTACTTC.

The genes are TRBV20-1 and TRBJ2-5; D uncertain. Germline V lookup: CDR1 DFQATT, CDR2 SNEGSKA (reference sequence). V was pared by 2 bases and J by 3 bases, with 13 bases between. CDR3 length equals 14 residues. The CDR3 nucleotides read TGCAGTGCTAGAAAGGGAAACAGAAAAGAGACCCAGTACTTC. It translates to CSARKGNRKETQYF.

V is TRBV7-9 and J is TRBJ1-2; no firm D call. CDR3 length: 13 residues. Trimming left V 5 bases short and J 4 bases short, with 11 bases between. CDR1 SEHNR and CDR2 FQNEAQ come from the germline V gene (reference sequence). CDR3 sequence (DNA): TGTGCCAGCAGCCGTCGCACCAGCTATGGCTACACCTTC. It is translated as CASSRRTSYGYTF.

The chain uses TRBV5-1 and TRBJ2-1; possible D gene TRBD1, 6 bases. The CDR3 has 14 residues. V was trimmed by 7 bases and J by 0 bases, leaving 11 bases between them. CDR1 and CDR2 (germline): SGHRS, YFSETQ. The CDR3 sequence is CASAGQSSYNEQFF. CDR3 bases: TGCGCCAGCGCCGGACAGAGCTCCTACAATGAGCAGTTCTTC.

Only one count was recorded for this clonotype. The chain combines TRBV20-1 with TRBJ2-5; 9 bases align to TRBD1. The CDR3 is 15 residues long. Germline V gene lookup returns CDR1 DFQATT and CDR2 SNEGSKA (reference sequence). The ends lost 1 base at V and 11 bases at J; junction bases unmatched: 14. CDR3 loop: CSARGDREAYNEQYF. CDR3 nucleotides: TGCAGTGCTAGAGGGGACAGGGAGGCGTACAATGAGCAGTACTTC.

The rearrangement uses TRBV6-2 or TRBV6-3 and TRBJ1-2; no firm D call. Trimming took off 7 bases at V and 4 bases at J, with 16 bases between the two ends. CDR3 length: 14 amino acids. CDR1 is MNHEY, CDR2 SVGEGT, per germline. The CDR3 coding sequence is TGTGCCAGCACCCGGCCTCCCTCCAGCTATGGCTACACCTTC. Its protein is CASTRPPSSYGYTF.

The J gene is TRBJ2-5, the V gene TRBV29-1, with 8 bases fitting TRBD1. With 7 bases clipped from V and 2 bases from J, the junction kept 3 bases outside the gene matches. CDR3 length: 12 amino acids. Germline V CDR1 and CDR2: SQVTM, ANQGSEA. DNA for the CDR3: TGCAGCGAACGGACAGGGCAAGAGACCCAGTACTTC. It yields the protein CSERTGQETQYF.